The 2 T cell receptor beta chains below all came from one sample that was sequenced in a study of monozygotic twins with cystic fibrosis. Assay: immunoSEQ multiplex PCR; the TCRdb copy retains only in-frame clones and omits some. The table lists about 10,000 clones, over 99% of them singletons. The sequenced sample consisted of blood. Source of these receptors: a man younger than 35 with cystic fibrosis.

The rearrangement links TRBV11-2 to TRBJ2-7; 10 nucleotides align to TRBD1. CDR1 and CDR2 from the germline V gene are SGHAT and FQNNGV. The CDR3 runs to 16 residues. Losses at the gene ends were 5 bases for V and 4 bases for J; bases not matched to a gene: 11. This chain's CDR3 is CASSVGFRDRGYEQYF. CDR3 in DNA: TGTGCCAGCAGCGTAGGGTTCCGGGACAGGGGATACGAGCAGTACTTC.

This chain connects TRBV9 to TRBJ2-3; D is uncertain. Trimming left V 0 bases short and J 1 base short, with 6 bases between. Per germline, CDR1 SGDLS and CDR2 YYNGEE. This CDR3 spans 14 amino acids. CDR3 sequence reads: CASSVGAGTDTQYF. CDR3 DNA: TGTGCCAGCAGCGTAGGTGCCGGCACAGATACGCAGTATTTT.